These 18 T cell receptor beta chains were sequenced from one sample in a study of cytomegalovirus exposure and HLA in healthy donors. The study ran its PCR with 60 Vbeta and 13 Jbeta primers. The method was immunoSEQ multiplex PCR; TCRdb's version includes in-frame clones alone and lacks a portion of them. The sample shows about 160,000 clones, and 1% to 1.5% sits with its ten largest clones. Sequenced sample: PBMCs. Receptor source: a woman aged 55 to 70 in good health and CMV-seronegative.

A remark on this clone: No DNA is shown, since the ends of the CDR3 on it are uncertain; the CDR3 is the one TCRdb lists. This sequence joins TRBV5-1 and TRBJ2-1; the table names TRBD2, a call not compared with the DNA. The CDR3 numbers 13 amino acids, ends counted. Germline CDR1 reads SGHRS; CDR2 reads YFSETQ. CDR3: CASSFGPGNEQFF.

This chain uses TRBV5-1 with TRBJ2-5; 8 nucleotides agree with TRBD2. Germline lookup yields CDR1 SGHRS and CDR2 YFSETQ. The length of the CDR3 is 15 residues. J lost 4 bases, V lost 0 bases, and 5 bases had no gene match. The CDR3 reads CASSLDGGGLETQYF. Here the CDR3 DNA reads TGCGCCAGCAGCTTGGACGGGGGGGGCTTAGAGACCCAGTACTTC.

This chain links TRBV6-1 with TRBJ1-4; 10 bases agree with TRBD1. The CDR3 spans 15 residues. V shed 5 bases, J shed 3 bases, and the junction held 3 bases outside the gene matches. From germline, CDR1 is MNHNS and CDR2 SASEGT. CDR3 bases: TGTGCCAGCAGTATCGGACAGGGGGCTAATGAAAAACTGTTTTTT. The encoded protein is CASSIGQGANEKLFF.

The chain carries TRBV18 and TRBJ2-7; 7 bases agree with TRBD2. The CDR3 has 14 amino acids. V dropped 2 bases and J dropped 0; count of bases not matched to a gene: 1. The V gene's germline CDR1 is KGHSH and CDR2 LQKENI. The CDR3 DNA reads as TGTGCCAGCTCACCAGCGGGAGCCTCCTACGAGCAGTACTTC. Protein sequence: CASSPAGASYEQYF.

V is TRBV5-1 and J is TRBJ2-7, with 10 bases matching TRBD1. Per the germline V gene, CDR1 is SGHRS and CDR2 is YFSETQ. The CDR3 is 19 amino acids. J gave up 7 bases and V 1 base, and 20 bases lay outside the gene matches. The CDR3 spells CASSLRGTGETTAPEEQYF. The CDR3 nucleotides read TGCGCCAGCAGCTTGAGGGGGACAGGGGAGACCACCGCTCCCGAAGAGCAGTACTTC.

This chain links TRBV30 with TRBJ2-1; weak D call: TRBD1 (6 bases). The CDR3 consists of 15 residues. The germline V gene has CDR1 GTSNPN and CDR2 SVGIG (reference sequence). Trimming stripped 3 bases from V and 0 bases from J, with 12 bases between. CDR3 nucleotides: TGTGCCTGGAGCTGGGGGCCAAGCTCCTACAATGAGCAGTTCTTC. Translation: CAWSWGPSSYNEQFF. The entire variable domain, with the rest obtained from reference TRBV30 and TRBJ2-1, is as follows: SQTIHQWPATLVQPVGSPLSLECTVEGTSNPNLYWYRQAAGRGLQLLFYSVGIGQISSEVPQNLSASRPQDRQFILSSKKLLLSDSGFYLCAWSWGPSSYNEQFFGPGTRLTVL.

The CDR3 sequence: CASSRDYGYTF. CDR3 coding DNA: TGTGCCAGCAGCCGAGACTATGGCTACACCTTC. The rearrangement joins TRBV4-2 to TRBJ1-2; D gene ambiguous. Germline CDR1 is LGHNA and CDR2 is YNFKEQ. This CDR3 contains 11 residues. Trimming pared 4 bases from V and 3 bases from J, leaving 3 bases between.

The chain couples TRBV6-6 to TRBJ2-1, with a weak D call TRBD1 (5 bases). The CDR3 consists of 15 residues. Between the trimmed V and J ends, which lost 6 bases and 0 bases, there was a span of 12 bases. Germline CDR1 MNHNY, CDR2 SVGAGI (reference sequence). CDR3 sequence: CASSDSFLSYNEQFF. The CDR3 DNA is TGTGCCAGCAGCGACAGCTTCCTCTCCTACAATGAGCAGTTCTTC.

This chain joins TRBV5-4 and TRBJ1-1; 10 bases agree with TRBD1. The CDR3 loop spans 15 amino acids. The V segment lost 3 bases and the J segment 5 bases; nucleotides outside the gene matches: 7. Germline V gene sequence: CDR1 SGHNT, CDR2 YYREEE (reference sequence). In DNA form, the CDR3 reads TGTGCCAGCAGCTGGGGGGGGACAGGGGTGACTGAAGCTTTCTTT. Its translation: CASSWGGTGVTEAFF.

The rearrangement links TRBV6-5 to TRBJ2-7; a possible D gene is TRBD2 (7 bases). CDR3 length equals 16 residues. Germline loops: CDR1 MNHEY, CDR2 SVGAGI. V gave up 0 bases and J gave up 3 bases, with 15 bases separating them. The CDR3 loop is CASSYSGGGQGYEQYF. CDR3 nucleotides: TGTGCCAGCAGTTACTCGGGGGGGGGCCAGGGCTACGAGCAGTACTTC.

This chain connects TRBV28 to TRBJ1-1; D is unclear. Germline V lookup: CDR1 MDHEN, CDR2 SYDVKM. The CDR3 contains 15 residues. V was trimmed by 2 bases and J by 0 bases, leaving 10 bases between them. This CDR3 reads CASSLSAELNTEAFF. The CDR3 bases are TGTGCCAGCAGTTTAAGTGCAGAACTGAACACTGAAGCTTTCTTT.

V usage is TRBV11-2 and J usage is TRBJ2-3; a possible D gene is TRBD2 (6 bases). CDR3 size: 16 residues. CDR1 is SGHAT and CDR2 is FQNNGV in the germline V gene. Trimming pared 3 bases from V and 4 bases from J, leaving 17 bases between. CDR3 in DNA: TGTGCCAGCAGCTTCGGGACTTTAGGGATCCCAGATACGCAGTATTTT. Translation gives CASSFGTLGIPDTQYF.

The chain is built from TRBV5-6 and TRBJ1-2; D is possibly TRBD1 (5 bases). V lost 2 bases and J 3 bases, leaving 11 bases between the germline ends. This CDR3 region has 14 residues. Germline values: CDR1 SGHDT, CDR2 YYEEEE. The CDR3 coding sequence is TGTGCCAGCAGCTTCTGGGGCAGCCACTATGGCTACACCTTC. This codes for CASSFWGSHYGYTF.

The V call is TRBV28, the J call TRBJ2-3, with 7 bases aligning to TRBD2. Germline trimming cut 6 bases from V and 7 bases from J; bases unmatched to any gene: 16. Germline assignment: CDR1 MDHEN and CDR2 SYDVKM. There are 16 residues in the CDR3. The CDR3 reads CASRDPGGSGLNTQYF. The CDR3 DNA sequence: TGTGCCAGCAGGGACCCGGGGGGTAGCGGTTTGAATACGCAGTATTTT.

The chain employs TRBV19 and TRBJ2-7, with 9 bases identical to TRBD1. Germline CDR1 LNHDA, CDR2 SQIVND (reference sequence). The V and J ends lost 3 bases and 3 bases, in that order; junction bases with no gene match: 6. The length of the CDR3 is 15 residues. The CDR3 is CASSMAGTGFYEQYF. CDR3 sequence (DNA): TGTGCCAGTAGTATGGCCGGGACAGGGTTCTACGAGCAGTACTTC.

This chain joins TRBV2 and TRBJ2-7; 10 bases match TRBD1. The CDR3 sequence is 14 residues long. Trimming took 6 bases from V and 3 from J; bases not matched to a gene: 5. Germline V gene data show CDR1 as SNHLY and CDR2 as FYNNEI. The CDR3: CASSDGTGDYEQYF. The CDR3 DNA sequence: TGTGCCAGCAGCGACGGGACAGGGGACTACGAGCAGTACTTC.

CDR3 DNA: TGCACCAACCGGGACAGGAGCTATGGCTACACCTTC. Translated, it gives CTNRDRSYGYTF. V is TRBV1 and J is TRBJ1-2; the table's D gene call, TRBD1, was not cross checked with the DNA. TRBV1 is deemed a pseudogene. The CDR3 has 12 residues.

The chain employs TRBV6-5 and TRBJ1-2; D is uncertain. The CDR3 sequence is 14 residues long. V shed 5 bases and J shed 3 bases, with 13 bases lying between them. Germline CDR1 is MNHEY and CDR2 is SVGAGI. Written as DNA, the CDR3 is TGTGCCAGCAGTCGGAGAGAGAGAGACTATGGCTACACCTTC. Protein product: CASSRRERDYGYTF.